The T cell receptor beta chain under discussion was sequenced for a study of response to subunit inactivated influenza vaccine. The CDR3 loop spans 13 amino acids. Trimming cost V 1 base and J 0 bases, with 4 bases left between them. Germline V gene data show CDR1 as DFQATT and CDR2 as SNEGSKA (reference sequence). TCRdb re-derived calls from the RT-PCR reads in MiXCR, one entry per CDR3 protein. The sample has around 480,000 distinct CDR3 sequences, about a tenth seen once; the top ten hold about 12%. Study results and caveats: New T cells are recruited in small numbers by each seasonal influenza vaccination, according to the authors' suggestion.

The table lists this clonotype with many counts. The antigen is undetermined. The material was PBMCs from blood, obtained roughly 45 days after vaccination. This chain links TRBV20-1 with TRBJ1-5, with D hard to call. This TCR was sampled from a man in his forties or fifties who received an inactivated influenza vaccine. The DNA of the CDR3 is TGCAGTGCTAGAGTCAATAGCAATCAGCCCCAGCATTTT. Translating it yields CSARVNSNQPQHF.